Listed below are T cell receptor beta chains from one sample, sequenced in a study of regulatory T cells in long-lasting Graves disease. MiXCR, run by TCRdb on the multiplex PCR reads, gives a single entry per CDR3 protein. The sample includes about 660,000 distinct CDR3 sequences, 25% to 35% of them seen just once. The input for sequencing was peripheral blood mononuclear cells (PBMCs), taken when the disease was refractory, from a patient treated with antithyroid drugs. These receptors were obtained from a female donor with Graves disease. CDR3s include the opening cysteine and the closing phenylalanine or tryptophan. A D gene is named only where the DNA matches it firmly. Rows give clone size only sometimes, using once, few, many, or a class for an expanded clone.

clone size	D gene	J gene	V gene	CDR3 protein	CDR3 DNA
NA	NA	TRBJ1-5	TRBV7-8	CASSLQGVSPNQPQHF	TGTGCCAGCAGCTTACAAGGAGTATCTCCGAATCAGCCCCAGCATTTT
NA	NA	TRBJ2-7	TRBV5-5	CASSPGWNEQYF	TGTGCCAGCAGCCCAGGCTGGAACGAGCAGTACTTC
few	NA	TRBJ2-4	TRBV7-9	CASSDLKGQAKNIQYF	TGTGCCAGCAGCGACCTTAAGGGGCAGGCCAAAAACATTCAGTACTTC
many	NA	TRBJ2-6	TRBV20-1	CSARSGAGANVLTF	TGCAGTGCCCGATCGGGGGCTGGGGCCAACGTCCTGACTTTC
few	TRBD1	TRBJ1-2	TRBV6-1	CASREDRGPHLGGYTF	TGTGCCAGCAGAGAGGACAGGGGGCCGCATCTTGGTGGCTACACCTTC
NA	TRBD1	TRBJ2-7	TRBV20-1	CSASPGQGRSFNEQYF	TGCAGTGCTTCTCCGGGACAGGGGCGTTCATTCAACGAGCAGTACTTC
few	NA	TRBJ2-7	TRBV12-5	CASGLVTGSSYEQYF	TGTGCTAGTGGTTTGGTAACAGGGAGCTCCTACGAGCAGTACTTC
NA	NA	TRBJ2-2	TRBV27	CASSPRGRPNTGELFF	TGTGCCAGCAGTCCCCGGGGCAGACCGAACACCGGGGAGCTGTTTTTT
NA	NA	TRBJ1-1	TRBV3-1	CASSQWDQTTEAFF	TGTGCCAGCAGCCAATGGGACCAGACCACTGAAGCTTTCTTT
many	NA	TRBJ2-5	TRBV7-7	CASSPTAREEETQYF	TGTGCCAGCAGCCCCACAGCACGGGAAGAGGAGACCCAGTACTTC
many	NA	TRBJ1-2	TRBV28	CASSLGDVNFGYTF	TGTGCCAGCAGTTTGGGGGATGTAAACTTTGGCTACACCTTC
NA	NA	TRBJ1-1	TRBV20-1	CSASIPGANTEAFF	TGCAGTGCTAGTATACCCGGAGCGAACACTGAAGCTTTCTTT
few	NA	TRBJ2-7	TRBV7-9	CASSSPSDGEQYF	TGTGCCAGCAGCTCCCCCTCCGACGGAGAGCAGTACTTC
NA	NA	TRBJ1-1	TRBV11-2	CASSLVTGSNPTEAFF	TGTGCCAGCAGCTTAGTTACGGGTTCTAATCCCACTGAAGCTTTCTTT
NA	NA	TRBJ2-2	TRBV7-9	CASSKRQNTGELFF	TGTGCCAGCAGCAAACGACAGAACACCGGGGAGCTGTTTTTT
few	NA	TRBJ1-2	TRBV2	CASGTGSANYGYTF	TGTGCCAGTGGTACGGGGTCAGCGAACTATGGCTACACCTTC
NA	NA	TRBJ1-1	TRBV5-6	CASSAIILGGNEAFF	TGTGCCAGCAGCGCTATTATTCTTGGGGGTAATGAAGCTTTCTTT
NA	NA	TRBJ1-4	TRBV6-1	CASRISTQVRTNEKLFF	TGTGCCAGCAGAATAAGCACACAGGTGCGAACTAATGAAAAACTGTTTTTT
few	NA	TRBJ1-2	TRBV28	CASSLYGSLRIYGYTF	TGTGCCAGCAGTCTGTATGGTTCCTTACGTATCTATGGCTACACCTTC
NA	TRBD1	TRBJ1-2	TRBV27	CASSSSGQINYGYTF	TGTGCCAGCAGTTCCTCGGGACAGATAAACTATGGCTACACCTTC
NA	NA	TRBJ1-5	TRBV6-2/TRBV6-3	CASSYPPMGEHSNQPQHF	TGTGCCAGCAGTTACCCTCCAATGGGGGAACATAGCAATCAGCCCCAGCATTTT
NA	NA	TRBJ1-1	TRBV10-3	CAISVAEGMNTEAFF	TGTGCCATCAGTGTGGCGGAGGGGATGAACACTGAAGCTTTCTTT
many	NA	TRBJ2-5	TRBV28	CASTPHRPAFETQYF	TGTGCCAGCACTCCCCATCGCCCGGCATTTGAGACCCAGTACTTC
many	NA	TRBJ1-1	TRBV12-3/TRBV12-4	CASSLTGSTEAFF	TGTGCCAGCAGCTTAACAGGGAGTACTGAAGCTTTCTTT